The source of this T cell receptor (beta chain) is a study of graft-versus-host responses after intestinal transplantation. Study details: Recipients were given multivisceral, liver-intestinal, or isolated intestinal transplants. Anti-thymocyte globulin induction was given to all recipients, followed by tacrolimus and steroids for 2 to 3 years. Findings and caveats of the study: GvH clone levels peaked in circulation, and this peak was associated with early post-transplant HvG declines. GvH clones were identified in recipient marrow, with some first appearing in ileum or blood.

Concerning this clone itself: Its target is not known.

Sequencing was performed with immunoSEQ multiplex PCR; in TCRdb, only in-frame clones are kept and a portion is missing. The sample holds tens of thousands of clones, around 90% seen once. Trimming removed 3 bases from V and 11 bases from J; junction bases left unmatched: 6. CDR1 and CDR2 from the germline V gene are SGHDT and YYEEEE. CDR3 length: 12 residues. Material: unstimulated CD8+ T cells sorted from spleen or lymph node cells, obtained before intestinal transplant. This TCR came from a human donor who received an intestinal transplant. The rearrangement uses TRBV5-6 and TRBJ2-3, with 7 bases fitting TRBD2. CDR3 nucleotides: TGTGCCAGCAGCTCAAGCGGGGCGCGGCAGTATTTT. Its translation is CASSSSGARQYF.